The rows below give T cell receptor beta chains drawn from one sample of a study of cytomegalovirus exposure and HLA in healthy donors. Libraries were prepared by immunoSEQ multiplex PCR; TCRdb keeps only in-frame clonotypes and omits some of them. The table includes some 120,000 clones, over 70% detected once. The sequenced sample was PBMCs. These receptor sequences come from a woman under 30 in good health and CMV-seronegative. The conserved cysteine and the conserved F or W are not part of the CDR3 here.

V gene	J gene	CDR3 protein
TRBV6-1	TRBJ2-7	ASMGTGIYYEQY
TRBV7-8	TRBJ2-3	ASSLVAVWGTSFLDTQY
TRBV7-9	TRBJ2-1	CTTGELNNEQF
TRBV6-5	TRBJ1-6	ASSYLTNTASPLH
TRBV10-2	TRBJ1-1	ASLTGPGTEAF
TRBV5-1	TRBJ2-2	ASSLNRGGTGELF
TRBV28	TRBJ1-4	ASSSQGREKLF
TRBV6-1	TRBJ1-4	ASKTGTGTEKLF
TRBV6-5	TRBJ2-7	ASSYRWGGTYEQY
TRBV2	TRBJ2-7	ASSEGYRDYEQY
TRBV5-6	TRBJ1-1	ASSLGTGFTEAF
TRBV5-1	TRBJ1-5	ASSLVGDRDQPQH
TRBV5-6	TRBJ2-1	ASSQDRGNEQF
TRBV9	TRBJ2-1	ASSVVPGQGFGNEQF
TRBV5-1	TRBJ1-3	ASSLQGASIGNTIY
TRBV27	TRBJ1-1	ASSFQGARTEAF
TRBV11-2	TRBJ2-2	ASSLRAGSNTGELF
TRBV11-2	TRBJ1-1	ASSWGLNTEAF
TRBV2	TRBJ1-3	ASSEDRSFTGGIY
TRBV2	TRBJ1-5	ASKGYGNQPQH
TRBV5-1	TRBJ2-5	ASSLEVGQQETQY
TRBV7-2	TRBJ1-6	ASSFQGRNSPLH
TRBV6-5	TRBJ2-7	ASSYGDSAYEQY
TRBV7-8	TRBJ2-3	ASSFPLVASGSTDTQY
TRBV2	TRBJ1-5	ASAPGGSNQPQH
TRBV10-3	TRBJ2-7	AISGDTYDEQY
TRBV28	TRBJ1-6	ASSNQGASGNSPLH
TRBV5-1	TRBJ1-1	ASSADTEAF
TRBV5-6	TRBJ1-6	ASSLRGGPDSNSPLH
TRBV29-1	TRBJ2-5	SVEDPNSRETQY
TRBV6-1	TRBJ2-5	ASSENGGQETQY
TRBV6-6	TRBJ2-1	ASSPWDRENEQF
TRBV9	TRBJ1-5	ASSVAPGQGQPQH
TRBV15	TRBJ1-2	ATSQTGGSGYT
TRBV7-9	TRBJ2-1	ASSRPGLSHNEQF
TRBV6-5	TRBJ1-2	ASRRDGTIYGYT
TRBV19	TRBJ2-7	ASSPDRGYEQY
TRBV15	TRBJ1-5	ATRTGGSDQPQH
TRBV13	TRBJ1-6	ASSSLLVGTGHSPLH
TRBV7-2	TRBJ2-1	ASSLVGGTGTYNEQF
TRBV5-1	TRBJ2-3	ASSLSTSGKTDTQY